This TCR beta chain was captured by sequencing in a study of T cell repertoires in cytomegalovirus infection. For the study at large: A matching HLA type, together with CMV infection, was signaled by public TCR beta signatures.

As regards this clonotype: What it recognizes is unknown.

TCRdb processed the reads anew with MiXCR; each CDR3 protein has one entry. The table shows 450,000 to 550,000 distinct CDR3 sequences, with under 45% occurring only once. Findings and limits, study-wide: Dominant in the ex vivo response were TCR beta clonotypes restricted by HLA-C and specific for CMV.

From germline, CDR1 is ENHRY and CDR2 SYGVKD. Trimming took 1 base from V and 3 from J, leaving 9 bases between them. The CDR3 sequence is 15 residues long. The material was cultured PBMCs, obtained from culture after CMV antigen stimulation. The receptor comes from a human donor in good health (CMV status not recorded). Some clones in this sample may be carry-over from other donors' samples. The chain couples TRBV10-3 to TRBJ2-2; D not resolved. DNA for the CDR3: TGTGCCATCAGTGAGTTCAGAGGTGACACCGGGGAGCTGTTTTTT. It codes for CAISEFRGDTGELFF.